Below are 24 T cell receptor beta chains sequenced from a single sample in a study of OX40 agonist ivuxolimab in advanced cancers. This table comes from immunoSEQ multiplex PCR, and its TCRdb copy is limited to in-frame clones, with some not included. Of about 73,000 clones listed, over 80% are singletons. The sample consisted of CD4+ or CD8+ T cells sorted from blood, taken in a trial of the OX40 agonist ivuxolimab. These receptors were taken from an adult with an advanced solid tumor such as melanoma, head and neck, liver or kidney cancer.

The rearrangement links TRBV19 to TRBJ1-5; D possibly corresponds to TRBD1 (6 bases). Trimming shortened V by 2 bases and J by 3 bases, and 14 bases separated the two germline ends. The CDR3 has 16 amino acids. Per germline, CDR1 LNHDA and CDR2 SQIVND (reference sequence). In DNA, the CDR3 is TGTGCCAGTAGTATACAGGGGTGGTACTACAATCAGCCCCAGCATTTT. This gives the protein CASSIQGWYYNQPQHF.

The chain couples TRBV27 to TRBJ1-2; D perhaps matches TRBD1 (5 bases). The CDR3 has 13 amino acids. Trimming pared 0 bases from V and 5 bases from J, leaving 7 bases between. Germline V gene data show CDR1 as MNHEY and CDR2 as SMNVEV (reference sequence). CDR3 nucleotides: TGTGCCAGCAGTTTATCTGGGGGGTATGGCTACACCTTC. It codes for CASSLSGGYGYTF.

The rearrangement links TRBV10-2 to TRBJ2-7; D may be TRBD1 or TRBD2 (6 bases each). CDR3 length: 14 residues. V was cut by 10 bases and J by 1 base, with 17 bases left in between. The germline V gene has CDR1 WSHSY and CDR2 SAAADI. CDR3 in amino acids: CATTSGGPSYEQYF. The CDR3 nucleotides are TGCGCCACCACTTCTGGGGGGCCATCCTACGAGCAGTACTTC.

The chain employs TRBV6-1 and TRBJ2-3; D is undetermined. The CDR3 has 12 amino acids. The V gene lost 10 bases and the J gene lost 2 bases, with 10 bases spanning the gap. Germline lookup yields CDR1 MNHNS and CDR2 SASEGT. CDR3 DNA: TGTGCCACTGTCGCGAACACAGATACGCAGTATTTT. It is translated as CATVANTDTQYF.

V gene TRBV5-6 combines with J gene TRBJ1-2; tentatively, D is TRBD1 (5 bases). The length of the CDR3 is 15 residues. The germline gives CDR1 SGHDT, CDR2 YYEEEE. V lost 6 bases and J lost 1, with 16 bases in between. CDR3 sequence (DNA): TGTGCCAGCACCGCGGGACCTAACCTTAACTATGGCTACACCTTC. It specifies CASTAGPNLNYGYTF.

The rearrangement joins TRBV11-2 to TRBJ1-4, with a weak D call TRBD1 (6 bases). Trimming shortened V by 7 bases and J by 7 bases, and 13 bases separated the two germline ends. Germline CDR1 SGHAT, CDR2 FQNNGV. The CDR3 runs 13 residues. The CDR3 bases are TGTGCCAGCACCCGGTTAGGGGGTGAAAAACTGTTTTTT. Its protein is CASTRLGGEKLFF.

This chain links TRBV30 with TRBJ2-7, with 10 bases identical to TRBD2. CDR1 is GTSNPN and CDR2 is SVGIG in the germline V gene (reference sequence). The CDR3 consists of 15 residues. V lost 0 bases and J lost 2; bases outside the gene matches: 4. CDR3 protein: CAWSVLAGGPYEQYF. CDR3 DNA sequence: TGTGCCTGGAGTGTATTAGCGGGAGGCCCCTACGAGCAGTACTTC.

The rearrangement uses TRBV11-3 and TRBJ2-5, with no clear D. Trimming pared 2 bases from V and 5 bases from J, leaving 12 bases between. CDR1 and CDR2 from the germline V gene are SGHNT and YENEEA. CDR3 size: 14 residues. DNA for the CDR3: TGTGCCAGCAGCTTACTAGGGTTTTGGGAGACCCAGTACTTC. Protein sequence: CASSLLGFWETQYF.

The chain recombines TRBV5-5 with TRBJ2-7, with D perhaps assigned TRBD1 or TRBD2 (5 bases each). From germline, CDR1 is SGHKS and CDR2 YYEKEE (reference sequence). The CDR3 consists of 16 residues. V lost 0 bases and J lost 3, with 16 bases in between. CDR3 in amino acids: CASSLGVAGQGYEQYF. CDR3 sequence (DNA): TGTGCCAGCAGCTTGGGGGTCGCGGGTCAGGGCTACGAGCAGTACTTC.

The chain combines TRBV10-3 with TRBJ2-3; D not certain. Germline V gene lookup returns CDR1 ENHRY and CDR2 SYGVKD. With 0 bases removed from V and 2 bases from J, the gap between germline ends came to 3 bases. CDR3 length equals 13 residues. In DNA form, the CDR3 reads TGTGCCATCAGTGAGTCGTACACAGATACGCAGTATTTT. Protein sequence: CAISESYTDTQYF.

The rearrangement joins TRBV10-3 to TRBJ1-3; the D gene is possibly TRBD1 (5 bases). V lost 3 bases and J 0 bases, leaving 9 bases between the germline ends. The germline CDR1 and CDR2 sequences are ENHRY and SYGVKD. This CDR3 is built from 15 residues. CDR3 in amino acids: CAISDPGSSGNTIYF. CDR3 bases: TGTGCCATCAGTGACCCAGGGAGCTCTGGAAACACCATATATTTT.

The rearrangement joins TRBV2 to TRBJ1-6, with 7 bases matching TRBD1. The germline gives CDR1 SNHLY, CDR2 FYNNEI. The CDR3 sequence is 13 residues long. V dropped 11 bases and J dropped 7; count of bases not matched to a gene: 8. The CDR3 nucleotides are TGTGCCGGCAACCGGGACAGAAATTCACCCCTCCACTTT. Protein product: CAGNRDRNSPLHF.

V usage is TRBV11-2 and J usage is TRBJ2-3, with D uncertain. Trimming pared 6 bases from V and 5 bases from J, leaving 12 bases between. Germline lookup yields CDR1 SGHAT and CDR2 FQNNGV. The CDR3 runs to 13 residues. DNA of the CDR3: TGTGCCAGCAGGCCCCCCCTCGGAGATACGCAGTATTTT. It specifies CASRPPLGDTQYF.

The sample holds one count of this clone. This rearrangement joins TRBV5-1 to TRBJ2-5, with D perhaps TRBD1 or TRBD2 (5 bases each). The CDR3 contains 14 residues. Per germline, CDR1 SGHRS and CDR2 YFSETQ. Trimming left V 4 bases short and J 2 bases short, with 12 bases between. The CDR3 coding sequence is TGCGCCAGCAGCCCAGGGACGGCACAAGAGACCCAGTACTTC. Its protein is CASSPGTAQETQYF.

DNA of the CDR3: TGTGCCAGCAGGGTACTAGCGGGAGATTCAGATACGCAGTATTTT. This encodes CASRVLAGDSDTQYF. The chain uses TRBV6-1 and TRBJ2-3; TRBD2 matches at 11 bases. This CDR3 spans 15 amino acids. The ends lost 6 bases at V and 4 bases at J; junction bases unmatched: 6. CDR1 and CDR2 from the germline V gene are MNHNS and SASEGT.

The chain has TRBV10-3 and TRBJ2-1; 14 nucleotides match TRBD2. V lost 7 bases and J lost 8; bases outside the gene matches: 10. The CDR3 contains 16 residues. Germline loops: CDR1 ENHRY, CDR2 SYGVKD. DNA for the CDR3: TGTGCCATCAATGCCGGGACTAGCGGGAGATACGATGAGCAGTTCTTC. This encodes CAINAGTSGRYDEQFF.

The chain uses TRBV7-2 and TRBJ2-1, with TRBD2 matching 9 bases. Trimming at V came to 2 bases and at J to 0 bases, leaving 8 bases not matched to a gene. CDR1 SGHTA and CDR2 FQGNSA come from the germline V gene. The CDR3 contains 18 residues. The CDR3 loop is CASSLPTSGSSSYNEQFF. Here the CDR3 DNA reads TGTGCCAGCAGCTTACCGACTAGCGGTTCGAGCTCCTACAATGAGCAGTTCTTC.

The table lists this clone with a count of one. The CDR3 sequence: CASTSGGNTQYF. CDR3 sequence (DNA): TGTGCCAGCACTTCAGGTGGGAATACGCAGTATTTT. The chain recombines TRBV27 with TRBJ2-3; D remains unclear. There are 12 residues in the CDR3. V lost 7 bases and J 7 bases, leaving 12 bases between the germline ends. CDR1 and CDR2 from the germline V gene are MNHEY and SMNVEV (reference sequence).

Remarks on this clone: The junction shows a germline mismatch at one end, possibly a read error. The gene calls are TRBV11-2 and TRBJ2-3; 11 nucleotides match TRBD2. The CDR3 extends over 14 amino acids. From germline, CDR1 is SGHAT and CDR2 FQNNGV. The CDR3 sequence: CASSLGLAGGPGTF. The CDR3 coding sequence is TGTGCCAGCAGCTTAGGGTTAGCGGGAGGGCCGGGAACTTTT.

The chain has TRBV6-6 and TRBJ2-7; D is perhaps TRBD2 (5 bases). There are 14 residues in the CDR3. Germline V gene lookup returns CDR1 MNHNY and CDR2 SVGAGI (reference sequence). The germline V and J ends were trimmed by 5 bases and 1 base, with 12 bases remaining between them. CDR3 residues: CASSRSRGSYEQYF. The CDR3 nucleotides are TGTGCCAGCAGTCGCTCCCGGGGATCCTACGAGCAGTACTTC.

The V call is TRBV5-4, the J call TRBJ2-5; 9 bases fit TRBD2. Per the germline V gene, CDR1 is SGHNT and CDR2 is YYREEE (reference sequence). The length of the CDR3 is 15 residues. The ends lost 4 bases at V and 3 bases at J; junction bases unmatched: 7. The CDR3 region is CASSTRTSAEETQYF. Here the CDR3 DNA reads TGTGCCAGCAGCACCCGGACTAGCGCAGAAGAGACCCAGTACTTC.

V gene TRBV6-1 combines with J gene TRBJ2-7; D may be TRBD1 or TRBD2 (5 bases each). This CDR3 is 14 amino acids long. The germline gives CDR1 MNHNS, CDR2 SASEGT. The ends were cut back, 8 bases at V and 2 bases at J, with 16 bases in the middle. CDR3 DNA sequence: TGTGCCAGCCTCCGGGACCCCAAAACCTACGAGCAGTACTTC. Translated: CASLRDPKTYEQYF.

The V and J genes are TRBV2 and TRBJ2-2; no definite D call. The germline CDR1 and CDR2 sequences are SNHLY and FYNNEI. This CDR3 region has 15 residues. The germline V and J ends were trimmed by 2 bases and 1 base, with 8 bases remaining between them. The CDR3 loop reads CASSETRRNTGELFF. Written as DNA, the CDR3 is TGTGCCAGCAGTGAAACGCGGAGGAACACCGGGGAGCTGTTTTTT.

V usage is TRBV5-1 and J usage is TRBJ1-2; 7 bases line up with TRBD1. V shed 7 bases and J 7 bases; nucleotides not matched to a gene: 28. The CDR3 length is 19 residues. Germline values: CDR1 SGHRS, CDR2 YFSETQ. The CDR3 sequence: CASDTDQARGLLGPSGYTF. The CDR3 nucleotides are TGCGCCAGCGATACTGACCAGGCCAGGGGGTTACTGGGACCAAGTGGCTACACCTTC. Filled out from reference TRBV5-1 and TRBJ1-2, the complete variable domain reads KAGVTQTPRYLIKTRGQQVTLSCSPISGHRSVSWYQQTPGQGLQFLFEYFSETQRNKGNFPGRFSGRQFSNSRSEMNVSTLELGDSALYLCASDTDQARGLLGPSGYTFGSGTRLTVV.